This entry lists 21 T cell receptor beta chains sequenced from one sample in a study of blood T cell repertoires in COVID-19. The protocol was immunoSEQ multiplex PCR, while the TCRdb copy is restricted to in-frame clones and leaves out a portion. The sample has about 78,000 clones, around 86% seen once. The sequenced material came from peripheral blood. The source is a woman aged 60-75 years with acute or convalescent COVID-19.

The chain carries TRBV6-2 or TRBV6-3 and TRBJ1-1; D might be TRBD1 (5 bases). The CDR3 is made up of 17 amino acids. Trimming removed 2 bases at V and 1 base at J, with 17 bases between. Germline CDR1 MNHEY, CDR2 SVGEGT. The CDR3 is CASSYKGPGRENTEAFF. Written as DNA, the CDR3 is TGTGCCAGCAGTTACAAGGGTCCGGGCAGGGAGAACACTGAAGCTTTCTTT.

The V gene is TRBV7-2, the J gene TRBJ2-3; 16 nucleotides align to TRBD2. V was pared by 4 bases and J by 11 bases, with 6 bases of the junction left unmatched. This CDR3 has 15 residues. Germline V gene lookup returns CDR1 SGHTA and CDR2 FQGNSA. The CDR3 DNA reads as TGTGCCAGCAGCTCAGGGACTAGCGGGAGGGCCGGGCAGTATTTT. Protein: CASSSGTSGRAGQYF.

V gene TRBV7-9 combines with J gene TRBJ2-7; TRBD1 might be the D (7 bases). Germline CDR1 and CDR2: SEHNR and FQNEAQ (reference sequence). V dropped 3 bases and J dropped 0 bases, with 24 bases sitting between them. The CDR3 totals 19 residues. CDR3 DNA: TGTGCCAGCAGCTTTCCGGAGGGACAGTGGAGTAAGAGCTCCTACGAGCAGTACTTC. Its translation: CASSFPEGQWSKSSYEQYF.

This chain connects TRBV7-3 to TRBJ2-7; 12 bases match TRBD2. V dropped 5 bases and J dropped 2; count of bases not matched to a gene: 7. This CDR3 contains 16 residues. The V gene's germline CDR1 is SGHTA and CDR2 FQGTGA. The CDR3 sequence is CASSQVGLAGPYEQYF. The CDR3 DNA follows: TGTGCCAGCAGCCAGGTCGGACTAGCGGGACCCTACGAGCAGTACTTC. Full variable domain (rest looked up from reference TRBV7-3 and TRBJ2-7): GAGVSQTPSNKVTEKGKYVELRCDPISGHTALYWYRQSLGQGPEFLIYFQGTGAADDSGLPNDRFFAVRPEGSVSTLKIQRTERGDSAVYLCASSQVGLAGPYEQYFGPGTRLTVT.

This clone has a handful of counts. In nucleotides, the CDR3 is TGTGCCAGCTCACCGGGGGGAATTGCCAACGTCCTGACTTTC. Its translation: CASSPGGIANVLTF. This chain links TRBV18 with TRBJ2-6; D is perhaps TRBD2 (6 bases). V lost 3 bases to trimming and J lost 7 bases, with 10 bases between them. CDR3 size: 14 residues. The V gene's germline CDR1 is KGHSH and CDR2 LQKENI.

This chain uses TRBV10-3 with TRBJ2-1; 8 positions match TRBD2. The CDR3 extends over 14 amino acids. The V segment lost 11 bases and the J segment 3 bases; nucleotides outside the gene matches: 9. Germline lookup yields CDR1 ENHRY and CDR2 SYGVKD. The CDR3 nucleotides read TGTGCCGTCGGGAGGGTCCCCGACTACAATGAGCAGTTCTTC. As protein: CAVGRVPDYNEQFF.

The CDR3 coding sequence is TGTGCCAGCAGCCCCGCCACGCGGGGCCCCCTCTCTGGGGCCAACGTCCTGACTTTC. Protein product: CASSPATRGPLSGANVLTF. The rearrangement links TRBV3-1 (or the pseudogene TRBV3-2) to TRBJ2-6; tentatively, D is TRBD2 (6 bases). CDR1 is LGHDT and CDR2 is YNNKEL in the germline V gene (reference sequence). The CDR3 is 19 residues long. V shed 4 bases and J shed 0 bases, with 19 bases lying between them.

The V gene is TRBV20-1, the J gene TRBJ2-3; a weak D match, TRBD2 (6 bases). The germline V and J ends were trimmed by 3 bases and 3 bases, with 10 bases remaining between them. This CDR3 is built from 13 residues. Germline lookup yields CDR1 DFQATT and CDR2 SNEGSKA (reference sequence). This CDR3 is CSASPSVTDTQYF. CDR3 in DNA: TGCAGTGCTAGTCCTAGCGTGACAGATACGCAGTATTTT.

V and J are TRBV7-2 and TRBJ1-6, with unresolved D. V was pared by 5 bases and J by 1 base, with 9 bases between. Germline V gives CDR1 SGHTA, CDR2 FQGNSA. This CDR3 region has 15 residues. The CDR3 is CASSPRASYNSPLHF. The CDR3 DNA sequence: TGTGCCAGCAGCCCGAGAGCGTCCTATAATTCACCCCTCCACTTT.

The chain uses TRBV10-3 and TRBJ1-3; D gene unclear. There are 13 residues in the CDR3. V was pared by 9 bases and J by 0 bases, with 9 bases between. Germline values: CDR1 ENHRY, CDR2 SYGVKD. CDR3 DNA sequence: TGTGCCATTTTACAGAGCTCTGGAAACACCATATATTTT. Translating gives CAILQSSGNTIYF.

The J gene is TRBJ2-5, the V gene TRBV28; TRBD1 agrees at 9 bases. The CDR3 length is 16 residues. Germline values: CDR1 MDHEN, CDR2 SYDVKM. V gave up 7 bases and J gave up 4 bases; unmatched junction bases: 13. CDR3 in DNA: TGTGCCAGCAACGTCCCGGGACAGGGTAAACGAGAGACCCAGTACTTC. Its translation is CASNVPGQGKRETQYF.

This chain links TRBV9 with TRBJ1-2; 9 bases match TRBD1. V was pared by 4 bases and J by 8 bases, with 9 bases of the junction left unmatched. CDR3 length: 14 amino acids. The germline V gene encodes CDR1 SGDLS and CDR2 YYNGEE. In DNA, the CDR3 is TGTGCCAGCAGCTTGCTCGGGACAGGGAGCGGCTACACCTTC. Translated, it gives CASSLLGTGSGYTF.

V and J are TRBV19 and TRBJ2-7; 10 bases fit TRBD1. V shed 5 bases, J shed 3 bases, and the junction held 7 bases outside the gene matches. The CDR3 contains 15 residues. Germline-derived CDR1 and CDR2 are LNHDA and SQIVND (reference sequence). The CDR3 loop is CASSRDRGLHYEQYF. The CDR3 DNA is TGTGCCAGTAGTCGGGACAGGGGTCTTCACTACGAGCAGTACTTC.

The chain couples TRBV27 to TRBJ2-7, with TRBD2 as a possible D gene (6 bases). This CDR3 contains 15 residues. V lost 4 bases and J 4 bases, leaving 17 bases between the germline ends. The germline V gene has CDR1 MNHEY and CDR2 SMNVEV (reference sequence). This CDR3 reads CASSSGGDPGYEQYF. The CDR3 nucleotides read TGTGCCAGCAGTTCCGGAGGGGACCCAGGGTACGAGCAGTACTTC.

The chain carries TRBV4-2 and TRBJ2-1, with TRBD2 as a possible D gene (6 bases). Germline CDR1 LGHNA, CDR2 YNFKEQ. CDR3 length: 15 residues. The ends were cut back, 0 bases at V and 6 bases at J, with 12 bases in the middle. The CDR3 bases are TGTGCCAGCAGCCAAGATACGGGAGAGGGCAATGAGCAGTTCTTC. Its translation: CASSQDTGEGNEQFF.

The chain links TRBV9 to TRBJ1-3, with D possibly TRBD1 on 6 matching bases. CDR1 is SGDLS, CDR2 YYNGEE, per germline. This CDR3 contains 18 residues. V gave up 0 bases and J gave up 0 bases, with 16 bases separating them. This CDR3 reads CASSVAWGHPASGNTIYF. The CDR3 DNA reads TGTGCCAGCAGCGTAGCTTGGGGACACCCGGCCTCTGGAAACACCATATATTTT.

The rearrangement links TRBV7-6 to TRBJ1-2; D might be TRBD1 (5 bases). Germline V gene lookup returns CDR1 SGHVS and CDR2 FNYEAQ. V was pared by 5 bases and J by 5 bases, with 15 bases between. The CDR3 extends over 14 amino acids. This CDR3 reads CASSPTDKGYGYTF. The CDR3 DNA is TGTGCCAGCAGCCCCACGGACAAGGGGTATGGCTACACCTTC.

This rearrangement joins TRBV6-5 to TRBJ2-7; a possible D gene is TRBD2 (6 bases). The CDR3 spans 11 residues. Trimming took 9 bases from V and 1 from J, leaving 7 bases between them. CDR1 is MNHEY and CDR2 is SVGAGI in the germline V gene. The CDR3 reads CARRGSYEQYF. The CDR3 DNA sequence: TGTGCCAGACGGGGGTCCTACGAGCAGTACTTC.

The rearrangement links TRBV3-1 (or the pseudogene TRBV3-2) to TRBJ1-2; no definite D call. V dropped 2 bases and J dropped 7 bases, with 14 bases sitting between them. The CDR3 has 14 residues. Germline V gene lookup returns CDR1 LGHDT and CDR2 YNNKEL (reference sequence). The chain's CDR3 is CASSQPPGRTGYTF. The CDR3 DNA follows: TGTGCCAGCAGCCAACCCCCGGGGAGAACTGGCTACACCTTC.

V usage is TRBV7-2 and J usage is TRBJ1-4; D unclear. This CDR3 has 16 residues. From germline, CDR1 is SGHTA and CDR2 FQGNSA. V gave up 1 base and J gave up 8 bases, with 17 bases separating them. The CDR3 spells CASSLVADPLQEKLFF. The CDR3 DNA reads TGTGCCAGCAGCTTAGTAGCGGATCCCTTGCAGGAAAAACTGTTTTTT.

This chain uses TRBV7-9 with TRBJ2-2, with 7 bases lining up with TRBD1. The V segment lost 0 bases and the J segment 6 bases; nucleotides outside the gene matches: 4. The CDR3 is made up of 15 amino acids. Germline CDR1 is SEHNR and CDR2 is FQNEAQ (reference sequence). In DNA form, the CDR3 reads TGTGCCAGCAGCTTAGCAGGGGGCATGTCCGGGGAGCTGTTTTTT. It encodes CASSLAGGMSGELFF.